This paragraph reports one T cell receptor (beta chain). Which antigen it targets is not known. This sample stems from a study of cytomegalovirus exposure and HLA in healthy donors (dated by TCRdb to about 2017). Regarding the study in general: An earlier analysis of several hundred of the donors reported 250 to 350 Gb of sequence data and around 100 million unique TCR beta sequences obtained from about 179 million T cells. Among the approximately 420 genotyped donors, roughly 80% belonged to the genetic ancestry cluster associated with self-reported Caucasian donors. All discovery cohort repertoires had been generated on a single sequencing platform. In the later analysis, no new phenotypic data were used to find candidate immune exposures; instead, reliance was placed on TCR beta sequences and their occurrence across donors. The study combined high-throughput TCR immunosequencing, statistical association of individual TCRs with disease status, and machine learning to predict cytomegalovirus infection status. To decide whether each TCR beta V gene segment behaved as functional or pseudogenic, an earlier analysis of some 570 of the donors relied on high-throughput TCR beta sequencing. A later analysis re-analyzed previously published TCR beta repertoires from 600 to 850 donors and added high-resolution HLA genotyping to study TCR occurrence patterns. Genome-wide SNP genotypes for about 55% of the 666 donors were used in a later genetic analysis, which treated that subset as a discovery cohort. Alongside the repertoire data, information on donor age, sex, ethnicity and CMV serostatus was compiled. An early release that covered several hundred HLA-typed donors contained around 330 gigabases of sequencing data and 85 million to 100 million unique TCR sequences. Because of strong linkage in the cohort, four to six DR-DQ haplotypes were treated as single units for association and clustering. Class I and class II HLA loci were covered by the typing at four-digit resolution. Typing coverage differed by locus: A, B, C, DRB1 and DQB1 were typed in roughly 629-630 donors, DQA1 in 522, DPA1 in over 600, and DPB1 in 400 to 490. Among approximately 370 genotyped donors of the cohort, an average of roughly 230,000 unique TCR beta nucleotide sequences was sequenced per donor, of which about 20% were non-productive. The study used immunosequencing to profile the T cell repertoires of approximately 690 subjects and linked those repertoires to cytomegalovirus serostatus. In addition to the first cohort of about 650 subjects, a separate validation cohort of approximately 130 different subjects was used. The study was designed to test whether signatures of past pathogen exposure could be identified by cataloging public T cell receptors. Study-wide findings and limitations: In an earlier analysis of 500 to 650 of the donors, most TCR beta V segments appeared in productive rearrangements about 90% or about 30% of the time, broadly matching IMGT annotations. Immune exposure information for the cohort was limited to CMV serostatus. Because some donors lacked HLA typing at each locus, the association tests relied only on the typed subset. Correlated functional status among segregating V segments might reflect linkage disequilibrium, but an unknown experimental factor could not be ruled out. The 87-base-pair reads could not distinguish some IMGT-functional V segments, including TRBV6-2 and TRBV6-3, so those segments were excluded. According to a later analysis, most CMV-associated TCR beta chains appeared to be HLA-restricted, and the HLA associations seemed to be driven largely by CMV exposure. When HLA alleles, especially DR and DQ, strongly co-occurred, TCR associations were difficult to assign to individual alleles. In a later genetic analysis, fewer N-insertions in productive TCRs were reported among donors in an Asian-associated ancestry cluster than the approximately 670-donor mean. The classifier was reported to diagnose cytomegalovirus status with high specificity and sensitivity in both the original and validation cohorts. A further reported finding was that TCR beta sequences accurately predicted the HLA-A and HLA-B alleles for most subjects in the first cohort. Sequencing depth was assumed to be roughly uniform across donors in the presence/absence analyses, though that assumption may not hold. In vitro tests confirmed that three of the cytomegalovirus-associated TCR beta chains recognize cytomegalovirus antigens. Several of the top co-occurrence clusters appeared to be linked to parvovirus B19, influenza, CMV and Epstein-Barr virus, according to a later analysis. A group of highly shared sequence variants was considered likely to be a technical artifact of the sequencing pipeline. V-gene and J-gene trimming of TCR beta chains was associated with a missense DCLRE1C variant in a later genetic analysis, and the association was replicated in an independent cohort. In a later analysis, TCR association rates were found to vary across HLA loci, with the most associated TCRs seen for DRB1 alleles and the fewest for HLA-C alleles. In this cohort, only TCR beta chains were sequenced, and detectable features were limited by the absence of alpha or paired-chain data. In the study, approximately 150 TCR beta chains were listed as associated with cytomegalovirus. According to the authors, the approach could potentially be generalized to other disease states and immunological phenotypes. In a later analysis, HLA-associated TCR beta chains showed more clonal expansion and lower generation probabilities than non-associated chains that were equally common. In a later analysis, 15,000 to 20,000 TCR beta sequences were associated with specific HLA alleles at a false discovery rate of 0.05. Across donors, most TCR sequences were observed very rarely, whereas some public TCRs were present in many individuals. Because counts were too low, roughly 16 rarely observed V segments, including chromosome 9 orphons, were left out of the earlier analysis of 587 of the donors.

V is cut back by 4 bases and J by 4 bases, with 13 bases in the junction unmatched. Sequences SGHRS (CDR1) and YFSETQ (CDR2) are obtained from the germline V gene. The CDR3, from cysteine to phenylalanine, totals 16 residues. Only CDR3 DNA remains: 48 bases, in frame from the first base. The protocol used for the library was the immunoSEQ multiplex PCR assay. For the multiplex PCR, a mixture combining 60 forward primers for TCR Vbeta segments and 13 reverse primers for TCR Jbeta segments was used. The CDR3 region of rearranged TCR beta genes was amplified from genomic DNA with a multiplex PCR assay. The Illumina HiSeq System was used to sequence the amplified TCR beta libraries as 87-base-pair reads. As for the authors' bioinformatics: Across the 500 to 700 repertoires, a later analysis counted 75 million to 90 million unique TCR beta chains, some 11 million of which were shared by at least two donors. Raw reads were error-corrected and collapsed into unique sequences with a nearest-neighbor algorithm that merged closely related sequences to remove PCR and sequencing errors. V, D and J gene segments were assigned by aligning CDR3 sequences to IMGT reference sequences. Each retained sequence needed at least a six-nucleotide match to both a V gene segment and a J gene segment. Rearrangements were called productive when the CDR3 lacked stop codons and stayed in frame with V and J; all others were non-productive. Following IMGT convention, CDR3 was defined as the stretch from the second conserved V-encoded cysteine to the conserved J-encoded phenylalanine. The earlier analysis of 587 of the donors excluded sequences that lacked an unambiguous match to a single V gene segment. An earlier analysis of a few hundred of the donors called V segments functional above 56.7% productive rearrangements and segregating when the between-donor standard deviation exceeded 5%. A statistical classification framework was built for diagnosing cytomegalovirus status from the catalog of TCR beta chain sequences. In a later analysis, TCR nucleotide sequences were compared against IMGT/GENE-DB human TR gene sequences so that V and J genes could be assigned. A later analysis assigned CDR3 sequences and most-parsimonious VDJ recombination scenarios with the TCRdist pipeline. In a later analysis, every TCR beta chain was defined by the combination of its CDR3 amino acid sequence and its V-gene family, and reads without a unique V-gene family were dropped. As a way to deal with suspected cross-contamination and a sequencing artifact, a later analysis dropped under 600 nucleotide sequences that were highly shared and had low generation probability. In a later analysis, a clonal expansion index was calculated for each public chain from normalized within-repertoire ranks of inferred template counts. A later analysis computed generation probabilities with a VDJ recombination model fitted to out-of-frame rearrangements, and checked the results against IGoR. Hypergeometric tests were used in a later analysis to score TCR-TCR, TCR-HLA and TCR-CMV co-occurrence, with a repertoire-size bias correction applied to the TCR pairs. A later analysis estimated false discovery rates by permuting HLA or CMV assignments 20 times. In a later analysis, co-occurring TCRs were grouped with DBSCAN, and TCRdist sequence similarity was added when clustering was performed within HLA-allele-positive subsets. For co-occurrence clustering, repertoires with fewer than 30,000 or more than 120,000 public chains were excluded, along with several repertoires with anomalous nucleotide sharing. The table comes from immuneACCESS by way of TCRdb, which keeps in-frame sequences with V and J called. Part of the clones is missing from these tables; in studies checked, under half for an unresolved V gene and the rest for unknown reasons. Clone size and the V and J calls come from that table; the DNA yielded D and trimming. The sample's table covers more than 40,000 clones. The ten largest account for about 2.3% of the sample.

In total, more than 500 healthy bone marrow donors made up the cohort. All cohort members were sampled while nominally healthy, although unrecorded immune exposures were likely present. The donor tested CMV seronegative and was one of the 352 seronegative cohort members. A peripheral blood sample was collected from each donor, and TCR beta sequencing was performed on peripheral blood mononuclear cells. Genomic DNA was extracted from the blood cell samples with the Qiagen DNeasy Blood Extraction Kit. The sequenced sample consisted of PBMCs. The V and J segments used are TRBV5-1 and TRBJ2-5; 7 middle bases align to TRBD1. This TCR was recovered from a female donor in good health and CMV-seronegative. Here is the DNA: TGCGCCAGCAGCCCAAGCACAGGGGATATTTCAGAGACCCAGTACTTC. Its protein product is CASSPSTGDISETQYF.